The 21 T cell receptor beta chains listed next were all sequenced from one sample in a study of cytomegalovirus exposure and HLA in healthy donors. The study ran its PCR with 60 Vbeta and 13 Jbeta primers. Using immunoSEQ multiplex PCR, the repertoire was profiled, and TCRdb retains in-frame clones only, with some absent. The sample carries 110,000 or so clones, approximately 74% recorded once. What was sequenced was PBMCs. These receptors originate from a woman aged 40 to 55 in good health and CMV-seropositive.

For the CDR3, the DNA is TGTGCCAGCAGCCCCGGGACAGGTGGGGACTATGGCTACACCTTC. It codes for CASSPGTGGDYGYTF. The chain has TRBV9 and TRBJ1-2, with 8 bases that match TRBD1. The CDR3 covers 15 residues. The junction had 8 bases not matched to a gene; V was cut back by 4 bases and J by 3 bases. Germline loops: CDR1 SGDLS, CDR2 YYNGEE.

This clone was recorded only once. V and J are TRBV6-1 and TRBJ2-7; 7 nucleotides align to TRBD1. V lost 2 bases to trimming and J lost 3 bases; unmatched junction nucleotides: 7. The CDR3 consists of 15 residues. Germline values: CDR1 MNHNS, CDR2 SASEGT. CDR3 sequence: CASSEPGTAYYEQYF. The CDR3 bases are TGTGCCAGCAGTGAACCTGGGACAGCGTACTACGAGCAGTACTTC.

The chain employs TRBV9 and TRBJ1-4, with TRBD1 identical over 10 bases. Per the germline V gene, CDR1 is SGDLS and CDR2 is YYNGEE. Trimming cost V 3 bases and J 6 bases; bases outside gene matches: 8. The CDR3 sequence is 16 residues long. The CDR3 sequence is CASSADRGQMYEKLFF. CDR3 in DNA: TGTGCCAGCAGCGCCGACAGGGGGCAGATGTATGAAAAACTGTTTTTT.

The chain carries TRBV7-9 and TRBJ2-7, with 9 bases identical to TRBD2. Germline trimming cut 4 bases from V and 7 bases from J; bases unmatched to any gene: 17. CDR1 is SEHNR, CDR2 FQNEAQ, per germline (reference sequence). CDR3 size: 17 residues. CDR3 region: CASSSGGFGSGRGEQYF. For the CDR3, the DNA is TGTGCCAGCAGCTCAGGGGGTTTCGGTAGCGGGAGAGGTGAGCAGTACTTC.

The chain joins TRBV5-8 to TRBJ2-1, with 9 bases lining up with TRBD2. Germline V gene data show CDR1 as SGHTS and CDR2 as YDEGEE. V lost 4 bases and J lost 8; bases outside the gene matches: 10. The CDR3 sequence is 15 residues long. Here the CDR3 DNA reads TGTGCCAGCAGCGACGGGACTAGCATAGTGGATGAGCAGTTCTTC. Protein sequence: CASSDGTSIVDEQFF. Complete variable domain (other parts from reference TRBV5-8 and TRBJ2-1): EAGVTQSPTHLIKTRGQQATLRCSPISGHTSVYWYQQALGLGLQFLLWYDEGEERNRGNFPPRFSGRQFPNYSSELNVNALELEDSALYLCASSDGTSIVDEQFFGPGTRLTVL.

The V and J genes are TRBV28 and TRBJ1-2; 9 nucleotides match TRBD1. CDR1 is MDHEN and CDR2 is SYDVKM in the germline V gene. The V and J ends lost 3 bases and 6 bases, in that order; junction bases with no gene match: 11. The length of the CDR3 is 16 residues. CDR3 loop: CASSFYLNRGRDGYTF. CDR3 sequence (DNA): TGTGCCAGCAGTTTTTACCTCAACAGGGGGCGGGATGGCTACACCTTC.

This clone was seen a few times. The chain links TRBV5-5 to TRBJ2-2, with a tentative D call TRBD1 (6 bases). Germline lookup yields CDR1 SGHKS and CDR2 YYEKEE (reference sequence). The CDR3 covers 15 residues. V shed 2 bases and J shed 1 base, with 9 bases lying between them. DNA for the CDR3: TGTGCCAGCAGCTTTCAGACAGGGAACACCGGGGAGCTGTTTTTT. Translation gives CASSFQTGNTGELFF.

V is TRBV5-1 and J is TRBJ1-4; TRBD1 agrees at 8 bases. V dropped 0 bases and J dropped 8; count of bases not matched to a gene: 6. This CDR3 region has 15 residues. Germline-derived CDR1 and CDR2 are SGHRS and YFSETQ. CDR3 bases: TGCGCCAGCAGCTTGGAGGGACAGGACCTAGAAAAACTGTTTTTT. The encoded protein is CASSLEGQDLEKLFF.

About this clone: Within the sample, other DNA sequences also encode this same CDR3. The chain employs TRBV27 and TRBJ1-5; 7 bases map to TRBD1. This CDR3 has 13 residues. The V gene end was trimmed by 2 bases and the J gene end by 10 bases; junction bases not matched to a gene: 5. CDR1 and CDR2 from the germline V gene are MNHEY and SMNVEV (reference sequence). CDR3 nucleotides: TGTGCCAGCAGTTTAAGGGGGCAGCAACCCCAGCATTTT. Its protein is CASSLRGQQPQHF.

The V and J genes are TRBV6-1 and TRBJ1-3; no firm D call. Germline V gene sequence: CDR1 MNHNS, CDR2 SASEGT. The CDR3 is made up of 12 amino acids. V was shortened by 10 bases and J by 0 bases, with 7 bases between the two germline ends. In DNA form, the CDR3 reads TGTGCCACCCTGAGCTCTGGAAACACCATATATTTT. As protein: CATLSSGNTIYF.

This clone was detected only a few times. The rearrangement joins TRBV6-5 to TRBJ2-1; TRBD1 matches 7 bases. CDR3 size: 15 residues. Losses at the gene ends were 2 bases for V and 1 base for J; bases not matched to a gene: 2. Germline V gene lookup returns CDR1 MNHEY and CDR2 SVGAGI. DNA for the CDR3: TGTGCCAGCAGTTACGGGACAGAGTCCTACAATGAGCAGTTCTTC. It encodes CASSYGTESYNEQFF.

Only a few counts were recorded for this clone. The gene calls are TRBV6-1 and TRBJ1-2; possible D gene TRBD1, 6 bases. The CDR3 totals 14 residues. CDR1 is MNHNS and CDR2 is SASEGT in the germline V gene. V was shortened by 6 bases and J by 2 bases, with 13 bases between the two germline ends. The CDR3 DNA follows: TGTGCCAGCAGCTTTGACAGGCGGAACTATGGCTACACCTTC. This gives the protein CASSFDRRNYGYTF.

J is TRBJ2-1 and V is TRBV7-3, with 7 bases fitting TRBD2. V shed 5 bases, J shed 0 bases, and the junction held 4 bases outside the gene matches. CDR3 length: 15 residues. Germline V gene sequence: CDR1 SGHTA, CDR2 FQGTGA. CDR3 region: CASSRSGNSYNEQFF. CDR3 nucleotides: TGTGCCAGCAGCCGGAGCGGGAACTCCTACAATGAGCAGTTCTTC.

The gene calls are TRBV7-9 and TRBJ1-1; 9 positions match TRBD1. Germline loops: CDR1 SEHNR, CDR2 FQNEAQ (reference sequence). CDR3 length: 15 residues. V was clipped by 5 bases and J by 0 bases; unmatched bases: 4. DNA for the CDR3: TGTGCCAGCAGCGCCAACAGGGGGCTGAACACTGAAGCTTTCTTT. This encodes CASSANRGLNTEAFF.

In its sample, this clone was seen a few times. The V and J genes are TRBV6-1 and TRBJ2-7, with a possible D match to TRBD1 (6 bases). The CDR3 runs to 15 residues. V was shortened by 2 bases and J by 0 bases, with 11 bases between the two germline ends. Germline assignment: CDR1 MNHNS and CDR2 SASEGT. CDR3 residues: CASSESPTGSYEQYF. The CDR3 bases are TGTGCCAGCAGTGAATCGCCGACAGGCTCCTACGAGCAGTACTTC.

In regard to this clone: The same CDR3 also results from other DNA sequences found in this sample. This sequence joins TRBV10-3 and TRBJ1-1, with a possible D match to TRBD1 (6 bases). Trimming removed 4 bases from V and 6 bases from J, with 18 bases in between. From germline, CDR1 is ENHRY and CDR2 SYGVKD. The CDR3 is made up of 15 amino acids. The CDR3 protein is CAISGREGVLAEAFF. The CDR3, as DNA: TGTGCCATCAGTGGGAGAGAGGGGGTGCTGGCTGAAGCTTTCTTT.

V is TRBV2 and J is TRBJ1-6; no clear D. Trimming took 7 bases from V and 7 from J, leaving 20 bases between them. Germline loops: CDR1 SNHLY, CDR2 FYNNEI. There are 16 residues in the CDR3. The CDR3, as DNA: TGTGCCAGCAAGGTTTACGAGGGTTGGAAAAATTCACCCCTCCACTTT. It encodes CASKVYEGWKNSPLHF.

This chain links TRBV11-3 with TRBJ2-1; 9 bases line up with TRBD2. The CDR3 runs to 16 residues. Trimming at V came to 6 bases and at J to 0 bases, leaving 6 bases not matched to a gene. Germline V gene lookup returns CDR1 SGHNT and CDR2 YENEEA. The CDR3 protein is CASRERGASSYNEQFF. CDR3 DNA sequence: TGTGCCAGCAGAGAGCGGGGGGCGAGCTCCTACAATGAGCAGTTCTTC.

The chain employs TRBV2 and TRBJ1-6; D unresolved. Germline V CDR1 and CDR2: SNHLY, FYNNEI. This CDR3 region has 15 residues. Trimming removed 1 base at V and 7 bases at J, with 11 bases between. CDR3 in amino acids: CASSEGQVLNSPLHF. The CDR3 nucleotides are TGTGCCAGCAGTGAAGGGCAGGTTCTCAATTCACCCCTCCACTTT.

This sequence joins TRBV21-1 and TRBJ2-1; TRBD2 is the table's D call, not checked against the DNA. TRBV21-1 is shown as a pseudogene. The CDR3 is made up of 22 amino acids. The CDR3 DNA is TGTGCCAGCAGCAAAGCGACATTGGCGGGAGTTCCCAGTCCGGAGCTTCACAATGAGCAGTTCTTC. This sequence encodes CASSKATLAGVPSPELHNEQFF.

V gene TRBV29-1 combines with J gene TRBJ2-1, with TRBD1 matching 11 bases. The CDR3 sequence is 14 residues long. Germline CDR1 and CDR2: SQVTM and ANQGSEA. Trimming at V came to 8 bases and at J to 7 bases, leaving 10 bases not matched to a gene. The CDR3 DNA reads as TGCAGCCTGAGGAGGGACAGGGGGGAAAATGAGCAGTTCTTC. Amino acids: CSLRRDRGENEQFF.